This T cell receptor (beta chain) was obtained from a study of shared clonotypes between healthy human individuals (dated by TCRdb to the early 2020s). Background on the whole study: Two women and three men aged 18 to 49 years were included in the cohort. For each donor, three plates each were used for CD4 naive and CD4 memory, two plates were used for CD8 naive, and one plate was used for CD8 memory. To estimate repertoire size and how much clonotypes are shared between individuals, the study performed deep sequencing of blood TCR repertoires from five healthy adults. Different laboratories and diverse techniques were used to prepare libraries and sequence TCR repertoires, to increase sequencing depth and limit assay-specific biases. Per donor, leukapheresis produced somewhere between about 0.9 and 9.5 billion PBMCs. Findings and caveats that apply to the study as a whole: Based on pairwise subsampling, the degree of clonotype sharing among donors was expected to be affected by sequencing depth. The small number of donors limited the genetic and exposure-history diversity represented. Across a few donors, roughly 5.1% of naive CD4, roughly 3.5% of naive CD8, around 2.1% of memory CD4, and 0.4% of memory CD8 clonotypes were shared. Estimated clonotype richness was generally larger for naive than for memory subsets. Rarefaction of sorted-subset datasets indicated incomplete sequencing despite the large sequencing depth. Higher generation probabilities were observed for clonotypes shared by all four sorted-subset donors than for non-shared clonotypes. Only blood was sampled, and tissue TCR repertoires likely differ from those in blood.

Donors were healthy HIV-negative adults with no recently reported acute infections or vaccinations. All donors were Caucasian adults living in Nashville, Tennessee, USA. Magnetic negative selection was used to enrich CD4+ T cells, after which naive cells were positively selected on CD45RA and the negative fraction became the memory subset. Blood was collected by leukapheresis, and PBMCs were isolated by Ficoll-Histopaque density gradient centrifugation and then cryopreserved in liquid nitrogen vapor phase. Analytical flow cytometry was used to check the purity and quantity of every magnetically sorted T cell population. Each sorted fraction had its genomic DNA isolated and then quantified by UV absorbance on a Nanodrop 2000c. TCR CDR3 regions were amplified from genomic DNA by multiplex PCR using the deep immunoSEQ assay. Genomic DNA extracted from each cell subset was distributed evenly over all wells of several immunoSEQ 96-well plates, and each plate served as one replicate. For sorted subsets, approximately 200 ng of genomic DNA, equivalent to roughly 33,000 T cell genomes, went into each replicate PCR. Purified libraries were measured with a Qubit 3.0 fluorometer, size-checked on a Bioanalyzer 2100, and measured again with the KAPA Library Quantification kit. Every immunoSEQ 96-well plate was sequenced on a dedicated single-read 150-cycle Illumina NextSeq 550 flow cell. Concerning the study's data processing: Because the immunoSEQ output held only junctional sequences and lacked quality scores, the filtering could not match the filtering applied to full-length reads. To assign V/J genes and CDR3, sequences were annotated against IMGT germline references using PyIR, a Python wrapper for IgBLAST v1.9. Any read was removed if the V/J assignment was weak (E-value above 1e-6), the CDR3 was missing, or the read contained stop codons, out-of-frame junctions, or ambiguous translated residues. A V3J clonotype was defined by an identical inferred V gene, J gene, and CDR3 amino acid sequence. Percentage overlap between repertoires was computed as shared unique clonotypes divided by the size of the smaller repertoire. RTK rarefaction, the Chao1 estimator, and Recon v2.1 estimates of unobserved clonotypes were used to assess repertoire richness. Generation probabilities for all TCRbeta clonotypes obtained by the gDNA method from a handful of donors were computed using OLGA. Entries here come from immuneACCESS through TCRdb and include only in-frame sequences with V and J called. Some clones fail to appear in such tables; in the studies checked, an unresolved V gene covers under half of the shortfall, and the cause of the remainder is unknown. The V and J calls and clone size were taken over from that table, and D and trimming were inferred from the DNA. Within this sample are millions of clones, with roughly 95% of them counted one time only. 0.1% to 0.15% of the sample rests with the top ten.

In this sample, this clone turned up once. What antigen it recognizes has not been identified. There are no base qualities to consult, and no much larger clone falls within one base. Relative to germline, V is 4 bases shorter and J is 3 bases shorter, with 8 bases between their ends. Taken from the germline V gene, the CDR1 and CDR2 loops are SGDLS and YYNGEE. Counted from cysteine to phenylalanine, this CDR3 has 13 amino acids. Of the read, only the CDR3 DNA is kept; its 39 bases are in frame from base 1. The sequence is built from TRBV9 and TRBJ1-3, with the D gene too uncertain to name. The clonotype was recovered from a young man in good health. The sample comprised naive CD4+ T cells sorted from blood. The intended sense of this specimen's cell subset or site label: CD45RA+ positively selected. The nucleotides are TGTGCCAGCAGCCCCGCCGTTGGAAACACCATATATTTT. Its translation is CASSPAVGNTIYF.